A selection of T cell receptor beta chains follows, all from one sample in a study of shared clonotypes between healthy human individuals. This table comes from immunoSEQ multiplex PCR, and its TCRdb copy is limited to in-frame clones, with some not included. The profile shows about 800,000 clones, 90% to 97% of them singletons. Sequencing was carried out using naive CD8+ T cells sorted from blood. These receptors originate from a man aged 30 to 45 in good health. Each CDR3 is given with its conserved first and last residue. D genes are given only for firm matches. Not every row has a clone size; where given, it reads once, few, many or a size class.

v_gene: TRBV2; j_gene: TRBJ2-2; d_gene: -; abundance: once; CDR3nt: TGTGCCAGCACCAACCCCCTGACAAGCAGTACCGGGGAGCTGTTTTTT; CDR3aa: CASTNPLTSSTGELFF
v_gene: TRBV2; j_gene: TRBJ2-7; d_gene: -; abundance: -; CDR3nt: TGTGCCAGCAGAGAGGACTACGAGCAGTACTTC; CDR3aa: CASREDYEQYF
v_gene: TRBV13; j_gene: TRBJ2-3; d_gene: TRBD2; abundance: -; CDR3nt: TGTGCCACCACAGCGGGAAACACAGATACGCAGTATTTT; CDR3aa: CATTAGNTDTQYF
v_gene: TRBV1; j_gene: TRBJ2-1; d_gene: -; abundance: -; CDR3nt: TGCACCAGCAGCCAAGAGGCCCCCCCCAATGAGCAGTTCTTC; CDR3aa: CTSSQEAPPNEQFF
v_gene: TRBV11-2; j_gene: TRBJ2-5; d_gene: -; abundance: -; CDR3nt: TGTGCCAGCAGCCTCCAAGAGTCGTATAGCGAGACCCAGTACTTC; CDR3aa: CASSLQESYSETQYF
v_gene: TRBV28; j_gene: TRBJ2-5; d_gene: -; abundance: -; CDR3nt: TGTGCCAGCAGTTCGCGGGAGACCCAGTACTTC; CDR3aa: CASSSRETQYF
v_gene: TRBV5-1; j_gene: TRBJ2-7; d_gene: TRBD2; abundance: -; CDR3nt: TGCGCCAGCAGCTTGGAGGTCCTAGCGGGAGGTTACGAGCAGTACTTC; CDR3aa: CASSLEVLAGGYEQYF
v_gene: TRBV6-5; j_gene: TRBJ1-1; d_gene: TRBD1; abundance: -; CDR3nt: TGTGCCAGCAGTTTAGACAGGGGGACTGAAGCTTTCTTT; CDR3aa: CASSLDRGTEAFF
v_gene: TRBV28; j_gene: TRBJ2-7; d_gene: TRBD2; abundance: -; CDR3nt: TGTGCCAGCAGTTTGGGGGCGGGAGGCCGCGAGCAGTACTTC; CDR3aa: CASSLGAGGREQYF
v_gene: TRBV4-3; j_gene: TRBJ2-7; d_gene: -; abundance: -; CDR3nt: TGCGCCAGCAGCCAAGATGCGGGCTACGAGCAGTACTTC; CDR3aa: CASSQDAGYEQYF
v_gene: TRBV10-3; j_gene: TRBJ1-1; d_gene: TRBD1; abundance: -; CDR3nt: TGTGCCATCAGTCGGACAGGGGAAATGTACACTGAAGCTTTCTTT; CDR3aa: CAISRTGEMYTEAFF
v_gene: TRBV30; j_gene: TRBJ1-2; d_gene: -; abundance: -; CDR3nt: TGTGCCTGGAGTGCCGGCTATGGCTACACCTTC; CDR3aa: CAWSAGYGYTF
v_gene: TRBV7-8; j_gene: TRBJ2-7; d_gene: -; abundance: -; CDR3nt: TGTGCCAGCAGCTTAGGGGACCCGGGCAGAGAGCAGTACTTC; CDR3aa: CASSLGDPGREQYF
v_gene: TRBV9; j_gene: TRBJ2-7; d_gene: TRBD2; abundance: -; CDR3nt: TGTGCCAGCAGCGGTGGACTAGCGGGATACTACGAGCAGTACTTC; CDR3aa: CASSGGLAGYYEQYF
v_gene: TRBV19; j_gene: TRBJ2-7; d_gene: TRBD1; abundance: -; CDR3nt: TGTGCCAGTAGTATTACAGGGGCTAACGAGCAGTACTTC; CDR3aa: CASSITGANEQYF
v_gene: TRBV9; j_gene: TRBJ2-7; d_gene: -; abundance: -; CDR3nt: TGTGCCAGCAGCGTGGGGGCCTCCTACGAGCAGTACTTC; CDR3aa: CASSVGASYEQYF
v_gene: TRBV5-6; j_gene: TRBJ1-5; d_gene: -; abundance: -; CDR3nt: TGTGCCAGCAGCTTGGGTCGGCAGGGGCCCTATCAGCCCCAGCATTTT; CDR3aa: CASSLGRQGPYQPQHF
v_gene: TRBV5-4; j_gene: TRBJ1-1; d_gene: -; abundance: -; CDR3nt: TGTGCCAGCAGCTTGACCCCAGTAACTGAAGCTTTCTTT; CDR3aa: CASSLTPVTEAFF
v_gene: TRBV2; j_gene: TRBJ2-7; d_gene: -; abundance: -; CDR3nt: TGTGCCAGCAGCGAAGGGGCGGGGCAGTACTTC; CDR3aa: CASSEGAGQYF
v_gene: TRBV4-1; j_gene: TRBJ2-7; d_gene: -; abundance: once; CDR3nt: TGCGCCAGCAGCCTAGTAGGGACTGGAACCTACGAGCAGTACTTC; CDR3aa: CASSLVGTGTYEQYF
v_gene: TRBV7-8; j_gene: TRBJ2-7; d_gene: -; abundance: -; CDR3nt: TGTGCCAGCAGCTTTGCCGGACTAACCTACGAGCAGTACTTC; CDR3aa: CASSFAGLTYEQYF
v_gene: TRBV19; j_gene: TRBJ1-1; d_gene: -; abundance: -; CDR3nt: TGTGCCAGTAGTATATACTTTGGGGGGAACACTGAAGCTTTCTTT; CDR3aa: CASSIYFGGNTEAFF
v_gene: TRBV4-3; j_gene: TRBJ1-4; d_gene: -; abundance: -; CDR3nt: TGCGCCAGCAGCCAAGACCTCTTCGGCAGGGCGGATAATGAAAAACTGTTTTTT; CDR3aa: CASSQDLFGRADNEKLFF
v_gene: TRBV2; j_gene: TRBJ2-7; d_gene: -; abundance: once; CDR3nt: TGTGCCAGCAGTGGGATTTTTGTGTCCAAGGTGGTACACGAGCAGTACTTC; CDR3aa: CASSGIFVSKVVHEQYF
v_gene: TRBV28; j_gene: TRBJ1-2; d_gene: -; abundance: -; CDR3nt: TGTGCCAGCAGCCCCACACTGGGGGCAGGTGGCTACACCTTC; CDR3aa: CASSPTLGAGGYTF
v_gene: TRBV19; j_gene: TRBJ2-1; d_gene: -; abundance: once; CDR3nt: TGTGCCAGTAGTATACGAGCCTCCTACAATGAGCAGTTCTTC; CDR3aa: CASSIRASYNEQFF
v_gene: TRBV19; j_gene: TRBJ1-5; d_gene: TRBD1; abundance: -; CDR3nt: TGTGCCAGTAGTGGGGGGACAGCGCCTTTTCAGCCCCAGCATTTT; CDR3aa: CASSGGTAPFQPQHF
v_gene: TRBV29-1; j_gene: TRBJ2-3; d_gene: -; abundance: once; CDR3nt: TGCAGCGCGGAAGGAGATACGCAGTATTTT; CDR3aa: CSAEGDTQYF
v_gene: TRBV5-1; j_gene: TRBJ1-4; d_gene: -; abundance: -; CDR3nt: TGCGCCAGCAGCTCCCTGGGGGGATCGGAAAAACTGTTTTTT; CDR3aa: CASSSLGGSEKLFF
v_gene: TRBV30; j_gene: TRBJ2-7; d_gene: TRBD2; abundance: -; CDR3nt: TGTGCCTGGCATGGGGCGGGAGGGCCGTACGAGCAGTACTTC; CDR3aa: CAWHGAGGPYEQYF
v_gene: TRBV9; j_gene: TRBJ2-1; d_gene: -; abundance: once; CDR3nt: TGTGCCAGTTCCCGGTCCTACAATGAGCAGTTCTTC; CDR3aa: CASSRSYNEQFF
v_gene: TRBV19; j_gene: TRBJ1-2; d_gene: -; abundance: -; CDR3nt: TGTGCCACTCGTCCCCGGGCAACCTTCTATGGCTACACCTTC; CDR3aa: CATRPRATFYGYTF
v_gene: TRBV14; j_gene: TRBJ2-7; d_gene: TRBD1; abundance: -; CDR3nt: TGTGCCAGCAACCCCACAGGGGACTACGAGCAGTACTTC; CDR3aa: CASNPTGDYEQYF
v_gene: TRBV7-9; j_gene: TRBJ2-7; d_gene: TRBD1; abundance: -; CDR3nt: TGTGCCAGCAGCGCAAAGGGACAGCCCTACGAGCAGTACTTC; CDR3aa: CASSAKGQPYEQYF
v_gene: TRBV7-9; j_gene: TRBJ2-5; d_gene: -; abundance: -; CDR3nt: TGTGCCAGCAGCTTAGCGGGAAGCCAAGAGACCCAGTACTTC; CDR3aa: CASSLAGSQETQYF
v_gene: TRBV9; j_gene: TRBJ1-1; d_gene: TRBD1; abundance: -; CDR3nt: TGTGCCAGCAGCGGACAGGGACCTGGAGCTTTCTTT; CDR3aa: CASSGQGPGAFF
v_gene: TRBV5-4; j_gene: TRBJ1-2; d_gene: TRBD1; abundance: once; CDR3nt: TGTGCCAGCGGACAGGGTTCCTATGGCTACACCTTC; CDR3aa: CASGQGSYGYTF
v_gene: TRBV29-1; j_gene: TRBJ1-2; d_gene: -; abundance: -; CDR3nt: TGCAGCGTTGAAGATTGGGCAGAGGGGCACTATGGCTACACCTTC; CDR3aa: CSVEDWAEGHYGYTF
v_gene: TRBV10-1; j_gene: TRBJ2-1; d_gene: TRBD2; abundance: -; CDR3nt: TGCGCCAGCAGTGCCCCGGGACTAGGTAATGAGCAGTTCTTC; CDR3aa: CASSAPGLGNEQFF
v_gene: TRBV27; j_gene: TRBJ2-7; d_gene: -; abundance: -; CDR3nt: TGTGCCAGCAGATTAACTGGCGGCATCTACGAGCAGTACTTC; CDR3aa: CASRLTGGIYEQYF
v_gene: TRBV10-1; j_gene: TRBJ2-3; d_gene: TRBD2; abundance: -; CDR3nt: TGCGCCAGCAGTGAGTCGTGGCTAGCGGGAGGGCCGCACACAGATACGCAGTATTTT; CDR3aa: CASSESWLAGGPHTDTQYF
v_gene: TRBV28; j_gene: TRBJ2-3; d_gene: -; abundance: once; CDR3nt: TGTGCCAGCAGTGGCCTCGCGAGAAGCACAGATACGCAGTATTTT; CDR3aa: CASSGLARSTDTQYF
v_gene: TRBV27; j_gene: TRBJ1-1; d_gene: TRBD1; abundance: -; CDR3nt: TGTGCCAGCAGTTTAGGGACAGGGGGCGGGGGGACTGAAGCTTTCTTT; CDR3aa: CASSLGTGGGGTEAFF
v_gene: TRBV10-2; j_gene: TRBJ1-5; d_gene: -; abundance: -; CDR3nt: TGCGCCAGCAGTGAGCCCGGGACCAATCAGCCCCAGCATTTT; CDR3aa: CASSEPGTNQPQHF
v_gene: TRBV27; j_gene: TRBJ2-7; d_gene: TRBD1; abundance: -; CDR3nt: TGTGCCAGCAGGACAGGGACCTACGAGCAGTACTTC; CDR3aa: CASRTGTYEQYF
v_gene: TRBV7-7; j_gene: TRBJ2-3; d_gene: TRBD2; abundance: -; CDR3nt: TGTGCTAGCAGCGAACTAGCGGGGCAAACAGGCACAGATACGCAGTATTTT; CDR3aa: CASSELAGQTGTDTQYF
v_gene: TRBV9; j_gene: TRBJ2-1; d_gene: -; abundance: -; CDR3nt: TGTGCCAGCAGCGTAGACCTCACCTTTTCAGGGGAAGAGCAGTTCTTC; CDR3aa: CASSVDLTFSGEEQFF
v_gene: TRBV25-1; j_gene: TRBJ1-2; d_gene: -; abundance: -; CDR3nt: TGTGCCAGCAGTGAATATCTCGGGGACGCGGGGTATGGCTACACCTTC; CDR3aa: CASSEYLGDAGYGYTF
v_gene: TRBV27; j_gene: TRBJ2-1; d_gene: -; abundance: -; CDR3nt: TGTGCCAGCAGTTTCCCCCCAGGGAGGTCCTACAATGAGCAGTTCTTC; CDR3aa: CASSFPPGRSYNEQFF
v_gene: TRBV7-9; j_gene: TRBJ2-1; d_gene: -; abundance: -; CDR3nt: TGTGCCAGCCTAAGGGGGGTACAGTTCTACAATGAGCAGTTCTTC; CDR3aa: CASLRGVQFYNEQFF
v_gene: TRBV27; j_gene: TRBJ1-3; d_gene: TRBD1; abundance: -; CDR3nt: TGTGCCAGCAGTTTATCCGGGACAGGGTACGGAAACACCATATATTTT; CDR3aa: CASSLSGTGYGNTIYF